What follows are 19 T cell receptor beta chains derived from one specimen sequenced in a study of shared clonotypes between healthy human individuals (dated by TCRdb to about 2020). Libraries were made using the immunoSEQ multiplex PCR assay. TCRdb's version of the immuneACCESS table is confined to in-frame rearrangements and falls short of the full clone set. An unresolved V gene accounts for under half of the shortfall where checked; the remainder is of unknown origin. The sample profile shows some 1.5 million clones; 95% to 99% of them were found once. Of the sample, less than 0.55% falls within the top ten clones. The sample comprised naive CD4+ T cells sorted from blood. The sample's cell subset or site label, decoded: CD45RA+ positively selected. These receptors all come from a man younger than 45 in good health.

The chain is built from TRBV5-5 and TRBJ1-2, with D possibly being TRBD1 (5 bases). Trimming removed 4 bases from V and 2 bases from J, with 15 bases in between. In germline, CDR1 is SGHKS, CDR2 YYEKEE (reference sequence). The CDR3 totals 15 residues. CDR3 residues: CASSNAGLTNYGYTF. As DNA, the CDR3 is TGTGCCAGCAGCAATGCGGGACTGACCAACTATGGCTACACCTTC.

V gene TRBV9 combines with J gene TRBJ1-4; no clear D. CDR1 and CDR2 from the germline V gene are SGDLS and YYNGEE. V lost 3 bases and J lost 0, with 6 bases in between. The CDR3 totals 14 residues. The CDR3 DNA sequence: TGTGCCAGCAGCGAGCATGCAACTAATGAAAAACTGTTTTTT. It translates to CASSEHATNEKLFF.

The chain carries TRBV6-5 and TRBJ2-1; 11 bases are a match to TRBD2. This CDR3 has 14 residues. Germline trimming cut 6 bases from V and 9 bases from J; bases unmatched to any gene: 7. Per germline, CDR1 MNHEY and CDR2 SVGAGI. The chain's CDR3 is CASRSTSGRREQFF. The CDR3 DNA is TGTGCCAGCAGAAGCACTAGCGGGAGACGTGAGCAGTTCTTC.

The genes are TRBV29-1 and TRBJ1-4; D not resolved. The CDR3 runs to 11 residues. The germline V gene encodes CDR1 SQVTM and CDR2 ANQGSEA. The V gene lost 4 bases and the J gene lost 10 bases, with 10 bases spanning the gap. Written as DNA, the CDR3 is TGCAGCGTTGGAGGTTTTGGAAAACTGTTTTTT. Its translation: CSVGGFGKLFF.

The chain links TRBV28 to TRBJ2-2; D may be TRBD1 or TRBD2 (5 bases each). The CDR3 is made up of 14 amino acids. Per germline, CDR1 MDHEN and CDR2 SYDVKM. With 3 bases removed from V and 6 bases from J, the gap between germline ends came to 11 bases. The CDR3, as DNA: TGTGCCAGCAGTTTGGCCGGGGCGGCCGGGGAGCTGTTTTTT. It codes for CASSLAGAAGELFF.

The chain has TRBV7-8 and TRBJ2-7, with 7 positions matching TRBD2. The J segment lost 3 bases and the V segment lost 6 bases, leaving 8 bases of the junction unmatched. The CDR3 totals 14 residues. Looked up from germline, CDR1 is SGHVS and CDR2 is FQNEAQ. This chain's CDR3 is CASRTGGGNYEQYF. The CDR3 coding sequence is TGTGCCAGCAGGACGGGAGGAGGGAACTACGAGCAGTACTTC.

The gene calls are TRBV15 and TRBJ2-7; D gene uncertain. Germline V gene lookup returns CDR1 LNHNV and CDR2 YYDKDF (reference sequence). The CDR3 spans 14 residues. V was trimmed by 3 bases and J by 0 bases, leaving 9 bases between them. The CDR3 is CATSSMVNSYEQYF. The CDR3 coding sequence is TGTGCCACCAGCAGTATGGTCAACTCCTACGAGCAGTACTTC.

The gene calls are TRBV7-6 and TRBJ1-3; 11 nucleotides agree with TRBD1. CDR1 is SGHVS and CDR2 is FNYEAQ in the germline V gene. The ends lost 3 bases at V and 3 bases at J; junction bases unmatched: 4. The CDR3 is made up of 16 amino acids. The CDR3 DNA reads TGTGCCAGCAGCTTGGGGACAGGGGGAGGTGGAAACACCATATATTTT. This gives the protein CASSLGTGGGGNTIYF.

Comment on this clone: This specimen includes other DNA sequences encoding the same CDR3. The CDR3 is CASSYLSSYEQYF. The CDR3 coding sequence is TGTGCCAGCAGCTACCTCAGTTCCTACGAGCAGTACTTC. The chain has TRBV5-4 and TRBJ2-7; D is undetermined. Germline V lookup: CDR1 SGHNT, CDR2 YYREEE (reference sequence). The V and J ends lost 3 bases and 1 base respectively, with 8 bases between them. CDR3 length equals 13 residues.

This chain links TRBV30 with TRBJ1-4; D is undetermined. CDR3 length: 12 residues. V shed 4 bases and J shed 11 bases, with 14 bases lying between them. The germline CDR1 and CDR2 sequences are GTSNPN and SVGIG (reference sequence). The CDR3 loop is CAWKAGSDKLFF. The CDR3 DNA follows: TGTGCCTGGAAGGCTGGGTCTGACAAACTGTTTTTT. Looking up the rest from reference TRBV30 and TRBJ1-4 gives the full variable domain: SQTIHQWPATLVQPVGSPLSLECTVEGTSNPNLYWYRQAAGRGLQLLFYSVGIGQISSEVPQNLSASRPQDRQFILSSKKLLLSDSGFYLCAWKAGSDKLFFGSGTQLSVL.

This chain links TRBV7-9 with TRBJ2-1; D unclear. The CDR3 has 17 amino acids. The germline V gene has CDR1 SEHNR and CDR2 FQNEAQ (reference sequence). Deletions cut 0 bases from V and 0 bases from J, with 12 bases between. CDR3 nucleotide sequence: TGTGCCAGCAGCTTAGCTCCAGCGCTGAGCTCCTACAATGAGCAGTTCTTC. As protein: CASSLAPALSSYNEQFF.

The rearrangement joins TRBV9 to TRBJ1-4, with 7 bases identical to TRBD1. From germline, CDR1 is SGDLS and CDR2 YYNGEE. The ends lost 0 bases at V and 8 bases at J; junction bases unmatched: 4. This CDR3 is 14 amino acids long. CDR3 nucleotide sequence: TGTGCCAGCAGCGTAGAAGTGACAGGGGAAAAACTGTTTTTT. The encoded protein is CASSVEVTGEKLFF. The full variable domain, rest sourced from reference TRBV9 and TRBJ1-4, is DSGVTQTPKHLITATGQRVTLRCSPRSGDLSVYWYQQSLDQGLQFLIQYYNGEERAKGNILERFSAQQFPDLHSELNLSSLELGDSALYFCASSVEVTGEKLFFGSGTQLSVL.

Only one count was recorded for this clone. The gene calls are TRBV19 and TRBJ1-2; 8 bases fit TRBD1. Losses at the gene ends were 3 bases for V and 2 bases for J; bases not matched to a gene: 2. Germline V gene data show CDR1 as LNHDA and CDR2 as SQIVND (reference sequence). This CDR3 comprises 14 residues. CDR3: CASSMGQANYGYTF. As DNA, the CDR3 is TGTGCCAGTAGTATGGGACAGGCAAACTATGGCTACACCTTC.

The chain joins TRBV11-3 to TRBJ2-2; the match to TRBD1 covers 9 bases. CDR1 SGHNT and CDR2 YENEEA come from the germline V gene. The CDR3 is 15 residues long. The junction had 3 bases not matched to a gene; V was cut back by 4 bases and J by 3 bases. The CDR3 DNA is TGTGCCAGCAGCTCATGGACAGGGGACACCGGGGAGCTGTTTTTT. Protein product: CASSSWTGDTGELFF.

J is TRBJ2-3 and V is TRBV5-1, with 13 bases identical to TRBD2. V trimming: 4 bases; J trimming: 3 bases; junction bases outside the gene matches: 8. CDR3 length: 17 amino acids. CDR1 SGHRS and CDR2 YFSETQ come from the germline V gene. The CDR3 nucleotides are TGCGCCAGCAGCAGCGGACTAGCGGGAGCAGGAACAGATACGCAGTATTTT. It codes for CASSSGLAGAGTDTQYF. The whole variable domain, filled in from reference TRBV5-1 and TRBJ2-3, reads KAGVTQTPRYLIKTRGQQVTLSCSPISGHRSVSWYQQTPGQGLQFLFEYFSETQRNKGNFPGRFSGRQFSNSRSEMNVSTLELGDSALYLCASSSGLAGAGTDTQYFGPGTRLTVL.

This CDR3 reads CAFQQQGANQPQHF. The CDR3 DNA is TGTGCCTTCCAACAACAGGGGGCCAATCAGCCCCAGCATTTT. The chain is built from TRBV30 and TRBJ1-5, with 9 positions matching TRBD1. After removal of 7 bases from V and 3 bases from J, the junction contained 7 bases not matched to a gene. The germline CDR1 and CDR2 sequences are GTSNPN and SVGIG (reference sequence). The CDR3 is 14 residues long.

A word on this clone: This CDR3 is also generated by other DNA sequences in the sample. The chain employs TRBV5-1 and TRBJ2-3, with 8 bases aligning to TRBD2. Germline V gene lookup returns CDR1 SGHRS and CDR2 YFSETQ. The ends lost 5 bases at V and 6 bases at J; junction bases unmatched: 8. This CDR3 region has 14 residues. The CDR3 DNA reads TGCGCCAGCAGTCCTGGACTAGCTACGGATACGCAGTATTTT. It codes for CASSPGLATDTQYF.

The rearrangement joins TRBV7-2 to TRBJ2-7; the D is unclear. In germline, CDR1 is SGHTA, CDR2 FQGNSA. CDR3 size: 13 residues. Deletions cut 4 bases from V and 2 bases from J, with 9 bases between. CDR3 sequence (DNA): TGTGCCAGCAGCTCCCCGTTCCCCTACGAGCAGTACTTC. It is translated as CASSSPFPYEQYF.

The chain is built from TRBV10-1 and TRBJ2-1, with TRBD1 matching 10 bases. The CDR3 consists of 15 residues. V was pared by 9 bases and J by 2 bases, with 7 bases of the junction left unmatched. Germline-derived CDR1 and CDR2 are WNHNN and SYGVQD (reference sequence). The CDR3 DNA follows: TGCGCCAGTGCTCGGACAGGGGGAACCTACAATGAGCAGTTCTTC. Amino acid sequence: CASARTGGTYNEQFF.